This is a list of T cell receptor beta chains from one sample in a study of blood T cell repertoires in COVID-19. Here immunoSEQ multiplex PCR was the method, and the copy in TCRdb shows in-frame clones only, minus some. The repertoire holds 40,000 to 60,000 clones, with approximately 86% as singletons. Sequencing used peripheral blood. These receptor sequences come from a human donor in a cohort sampled during active COVID-19. CDR3s include the opening cysteine and the closing phenylalanine or tryptophan. Fields, in order: J gene, clone size, D gene, V gene, CDR3 DNA, CDR3 protein. The D gene is left open where the match is weak. The listing skips clone size in some rows; elsewhere it reads once, few, many or a size class.

>TRBJ2-7|-|-|TRBV9
TGTGCCAGCAGCTTGGGGCAGGGCACCCACTACGAGCAGTACTTC
CASSLGQGTHYEQYF
>TRBJ2-1|-|-|TRBV18
TGTGCCAGCTCACCACTCTCGGGGGATGAGCAGTTCTTC
CASSPLSGDEQFF
>TRBJ1-2|few|-|TRBV10-3
TGTGCCATCAGTGCAACCCTGACAGATAACTATGGCTACACCTTC
CAISATLTDNYGYTF
>TRBJ2-5|once|TRBD2|TRBV5-1
TGCGCCAGCAGCTTGGCTCCTAGCGGGGGGTCAGAGACCCAGTACTTC
CASSLAPSGGSETQYF
>TRBJ1-5|-|-|TRBV6-5
TGTGCCAGCAGTTACTCGCTAGACGGGAATCAGCCCCAGCATTTT
CASSYSLDGNQPQHF
>TRBJ2-3|-|-|TRBV5-1
TGCGCCAGCAGCTTTGGACAGAGCACAGATACGCAGTATTTT
CASSFGQSTDTQYF
>TRBJ1-4|-|-|TRBV12-3/TRBV12-4
TGTGCCAGCAGCCGAGCAACTAATGAAAAACTGTTTTTT
CASSRATNEKLFF
>TRBJ1-1|once|TRBD1|TRBV5-1
TGCGCCAGCAGCTTGGCCCGAGGAGACAGGGTACCTGAAGCTTTCTTT
CASSLARGDRVPEAFF
>TRBJ2-3|-|-|TRBV28
TGTGCCAGCAGCCCGGGCCCGAGGGCAGATACGCAGTATTTT
CASSPGPRADTQYF
>TRBJ1-4|-|TRBD1|TRBV6-5
TGTGCCAGCAGTAGGGACAGGGACGAAAAACTGTTTTTT
CASSRDRDEKLFF
>TRBJ2-2|-|-|TRBV15
TGTGCCACCAGCAGGCTGACAGTGATGGACACCGGGGAGCTGTTTTTT
CATSRLTVMDTGELFF
>TRBJ2-7|-|TRBD2|TRBV7-9
TGTGCCAGCAGCTTAGCGATGGGCGGGGGGCCATCCTACGAGCAGTACTTC
CASSLAMGGGPSYEQYF
>TRBJ1-3|-|-|TRBV7-8
TGTGCCAGCAGCGCCCAGACAGGCTCTGGAAACACCATATATTTT
CASSAQTGSGNTIYF
>TRBJ2-7|-|TRBD1|TRBV5-1
TGCGCCAGCAGCACGACCGGGACAGCAGTCGACGAGCAGTACTTC
CASSTTGTAVDEQYF
>TRBJ2-2|-|TRBD2|TRBV18
TGTGCCAGCTCACAACTAGCGAGTAACACCGGGGAGCTGTTTTTT
CASSQLASNTGELFF
>TRBJ2-1|-|TRBD2|TRBV28
TGTGCCAGCAGTTCCCCACTAGCGGGAGGCCACAATGAGCAGTTCTTC
CASSSPLAGGHNEQFF
>TRBJ2-3|few|TRBD2|TRBV2
TGTGCCAGCAGTGAAGTGCGGGGGGGCCGGGGTACGCAGTATTTT
CASSEVRGGRGTQYF
>TRBJ2-7|-|TRBD2|TRBV5-8
TGTGCCAGCAGCCGACTAGCGGGGGGTACCTACGAGCAGTACTTC
CASSRLAGGTYEQYF
>TRBJ2-2|-|TRBD2|TRBV2
TGTGCCAGTAAGAGCCCGGGACTAGCGGCCCGGGGGGGCACCGGGGAGCTGTTTTTT
CASKSPGLAARGGTGELFF
>TRBJ1-2|-|-|TRBV15
TGTGCCACCAGCAGAGGAGGCGATGGCTACACCTTC
CATSRGGDGYTF
>TRBJ2-7|-|-|TRBV6-6
TGTGCCAGCAGTGGCCAGGGCGCCTCCTCCTCCTACGAGCAGTACTTC
CASSGQGASSSYEQYF
>TRBJ2-7|-|TRBD1|TRBV23-1
TGCGCCAGCAGTCGATACGGGACAGAACTAAGCGATTGGGACGAGCAGTACTTC
CASSRYGTELSDWDEQYF
>TRBJ2-7|few|-|TRBV30
TGTGCCTGGAGTTCATCAGGGCCCTCCTACGAGCAGTACTTC
CAWSSSGPSYEQYF
>TRBJ1-1|-|-|TRBV27
TGTGCCAGCAGTTTCAGGGAGAACACTGAAGCTTTCTTT
CASSFRENTEAFF
>TRBJ2-3|-|-|TRBV24-1
TGTGCCACCAGTGATCCCAGGGCTGGCACAGATACGCAGTATTTT
CATSDPRAGTDTQYF
>TRBJ1-4|-|-|TRBV5-1
TGCGCCAGCAGCCTCCGCGGGGATCAGGAGAAACTGTTTTTT
CASSLRGDQEKLFF
>TRBJ2-1|-|-|TRBV5-1
TGCGCCAGCAGCTTTAGGGAGTCGCTTGAGCAGTTCTTC
CASSFRESLEQFF
>TRBJ1-5|-|TRBD1|TRBV23-1
TGCGCCAGCAGTCCCGGGACAGGCTATCAGCCCCAGCATTTT
CASSPGTGYQPQHF
>TRBJ2-7|-|TRBD2|TRBV7-2
TGTGCCAGCAGCTTGGGGCCTAGCGGGAAATCCTACGAGCAGTACTTC
CASSLGPSGKSYEQYF
>TRBJ2-6|-|-|TRBV28
TGTGCCAGCAGTCCGAACAACTCTGGGGCCAACGTCCTGACTTTC
CASSPNNSGANVLTF
>TRBJ2-7|-|-|TRBV28
TGTGCCAGCAGTTTTTTTTCTCTATCACGGAGGCCGGGATGGTACGAGCAGTACTTC
CASSFFSLSRRPGWYEQYF
>TRBJ1-4|once|-|TRBV11-2
TGTGCCAGCAGCTTCAACAGTCCGATGGGTGAAAAACTGTTTTTT
CASSFNSPMGEKLFF
>TRBJ1-3|few|TRBD1|TRBV11-2
TGTGCCAGCAGCCCCTTCCGGACAGGGTTCTCTGGAAACACCATATATTTT
CASSPFRTGFSGNTIYF
>TRBJ2-3|-|TRBD1|TRBV5-1
TGCGCCAGCAGCTTAGGACAGGATCGGGGCACAGATACGCAGTATTTT
CASSLGQDRGTDTQYF
>TRBJ2-7|-|TRBD1|TRBV7-2
TGTGCCAGCAGCTCGACAGGGGTGGGAGAGCAGTACTTC
CASSSTGVGEQYF
>TRBJ2-1|-|TRBD2|TRBV6-2/TRBV6-3
TGTGCCAGCAGTTACCAACTAGCGGGAAACCATGAGCAGTTCTTC
CASSYQLAGNHEQFF
>TRBJ1-2|few|-|TRBV12-3/TRBV12-4
TGTGCCAGCAGTTCGACAGGAAACTATGGCTACACCTTC
CASSSTGNYGYTF
>TRBJ2-7|-|-|TRBV28
TGTGCCAGCAGTCCTCGGACACCTTACGAGCAGTACTTC
CASSPRTPYEQYF
>TRBJ2-2|once|-|TRBV19
TGTGCCAGTACCCCCGTCCCAGGGTCTAATTGGAATGGGTACACCGGGGAGCTGTTTTTT
CASTPVPGSNWNGYTGELFF
>TRBJ1-1|-|-|TRBV21-1
TGTGCCAGCAGCAAATCCGGGACTCACACTGAAGCTTTCTTT
CASSKSGTHTEAFF
>TRBJ2-1|-|TRBD2|TRBV5-1
TGCGCCAGCAGCTTGGGAGCGGGAGGGCGCAATGAGCAGTTCTTC
CASSLGAGGRNEQFF
>TRBJ1-1|-|-|TRBV11-3
TGTGCCAGCAGCTTAGGCAGGGATAATGAAGCTTTCTTT
CASSLGRDNEAFF
>TRBJ1-5|-|TRBD1|TRBV7-8
TGTGCCAGCAGCTCCACCGCGGGGAATACCGGGACAGGGCTAAGCAATCAGCCCCAGCATTTT
CASSSTAGNTGTGLSNQPQHF
>TRBJ2-7|-|-|TRBV6-5
TGTGCCAGCAGACTCAGGACAGATCTCGAGCAGTACTTC
CASRLRTDLEQYF
>TRBJ2-5|-|TRBD1|TRBV7-8
TGTGCCAGCAGCTTAGGCAGGGGGAGAGGGGAGACCCAGTACTTC
CASSLGRGRGETQYF
>TRBJ2-1|few|TRBD2|TRBV5-6
TGTGCCAGCAGCCCAGGGCTTGGGGGGGGTAACCATGAGCAGTTCTTC
CASSPGLGGGNHEQFF
>TRBJ2-7|-|-|TRBV3-1/TRBV3-2
TGTGCCAGCAGCCCCCCCCAGGGCTACGAGCAGTACTTC
CASSPPQGYEQYF
>TRBJ1-4|-|-|TRBV5-5
TGTGCCAGCAGCCCGGGAGCACCCGAGGGCGATTGGCCGAATGAAAAACTGTTTTTT
CASSPGAPEGDWPNEKLFF
>TRBJ2-4|-|-|TRBV30
TGTGCCTGGAGTCGTCAACAAAACCCCAAAAACATTCAGTACTTC
CAWSRQQNPKNIQYF
>TRBJ2-1|-|TRBD2|TRBV7-2
TGTGCCAGCAGCTTGGGCGGGAGGGATAGCGATGAGCAGTTCTTC
CASSLGGRDSDEQFF
>TRBJ2-3|-|-|TRBV5-1
TGCGCCAGCAGCTACTCCCCCGACTCGCCAGGCACAGATACGCAGTATTTT
CASSYSPDSPGTDTQYF
>TRBJ2-1|-|-|TRBV6-2/TRBV6-3
TGTGCCAGCAGTCATTTAGCATACTCCTACAATGAGCAGTTCTTC
CASSHLAYSYNEQFF
>TRBJ1-2|-|-|TRBV6-4
TGTGCCAGCACCAGGGATAACTATGGCTACACCTTC
CASTRDNYGYTF
>TRBJ1-1|few|-|TRBV5-1
TGCGCCAGCAGCTTGGCCGGGGAGGGTGTCGGCACTGAAGCTTTCTTT
CASSLAGEGVGTEAFF
>TRBJ1-1|-|-|TRBV7-6
TGTGCCAGCAGCTTAGCGCAGGGTGGGAACACTGAAGCTTTCTTT
CASSLAQGGNTEAFF
>TRBJ2-2|-|TRBD1|TRBV30
TGTGCCTGGAGTGTACCTAACCGGGGACAGGGGTCTATGGGGGGGCTGTTTTTT
CAWSVPNRGQGSMGGLFF
>TRBJ2-7|once|-|TRBV6-5
TGTGCCAGCAGTTACAACAGGGACTACGAGCAGTACTTC
CASSYNRDYEQYF